Shown below are 23 T cell receptor beta chains from a single sample sequenced in a study of shared clonotypes between healthy human individuals. The repertoire was sequenced with immunoSEQ multiplex PCR; TCRdb's copy has only in-frame clones and lacks some. The sample includes approximately 720,000 clones, under 95% of them seen just once. As defined, naive CD8 cells were CD45RO-negative and positively selected for CCR7, with terminally differentiated effector memory CD45RA+ cells excluded. Input material: naive CD8+ T cells sorted from blood. These receptors all stem from a man aged 25 to 40 in good health.

This clone was recorded only once. The rearrangement links TRBV5-1 to TRBJ2-2; 15 positions agree with TRBD2. From germline, CDR1 is SGHRS and CDR2 YFSETQ. The J segment lost 5 bases and the V segment lost 4 bases, leaving 6 bases of the junction unmatched. This CDR3 is built from 17 residues. The CDR3 DNA reads TGCGCCAGCAGCACAGGACTAGCGGGAGGGCCAACCGGGGAGCTGTTTTTT. It specifies CASSTGLAGGPTGELFF.

The chain combines TRBV27 with TRBJ2-7; 11 positions agree with TRBD2. CDR3 length equals 14 residues. V was pared by 10 bases and J by 2 bases, with 7 bases of the junction left unmatched. Germline lookup yields CDR1 MNHEY and CDR2 SMNVEV (reference sequence). The chain's CDR3 is CATTRLAGPYEQYF. The CDR3, as DNA: TGTGCCACAACTAGACTAGCGGGACCCTACGAGCAGTACTTC.

V and J are TRBV29-1 and TRBJ2-2; 9 bases match TRBD2. The CDR3 spans 18 residues. Losses at the gene ends were 4 bases for V and 2 bases for J; bases not matched to a gene: 14. Looked up from germline, CDR1 is SQVTM and CDR2 is ANQGSEA. The CDR3 nucleotides read TGCAGCGTTGTCTGGACTAGCGAGGCGAAAGTCAACACCGGGGAGCTGTTTTTT. This codes for CSVVWTSEAKVNTGELFF.

V and J are TRBV29-1 and TRBJ2-1; D is perhaps TRBD2 (5 bases). The CDR3 loop spans 11 amino acids. Germline lookup yields CDR1 SQVTM and CDR2 ANQGSEA. V shed 8 bases and J shed 6 bases, with 11 bases lying between them. This CDR3 reads CSRGFGNEQFF. The CDR3 coding sequence is TGCAGCCGGGGATTCGGCAATGAGCAGTTCTTC.

The genes are TRBV7-9 and TRBJ2-7, with 11 positions matching TRBD1. There are 17 residues in the CDR3. Trimming took 5 bases from V and 4 from J; bases not matched to a gene: 13. Germline V gene lookup returns CDR1 SEHNR and CDR2 FQNEAQ (reference sequence). This CDR3 reads CASSRGEMGQGVYEQYF. The CDR3 nucleotides are TGTGCCAGCAGCCGAGGAGAAATGGGACAGGGGGTTTACGAGCAGTACTTC. The full variable domain, completed using reference TRBV7-9 and TRBJ2-7, is DTGVSQNPRHKITKRGQNVTFRCDPISEHNRLYWYRQTLGQGPEFLTYFQNEAQLEKSRLLSDRFSAERPKGSFSTLEIQRTEQGDSAMYLCASSRGEMGQGVYEQYFGPGTRLTVT.

This CDR3 is CASSPAGNNEQFF. The CDR3 coding sequence is TGTGCCAGCAGCCCGGCGGGAAACAATGAGCAGTTCTTC. This chain joins TRBV7-9 and TRBJ2-1; TRBD2 is a possible D gene (6 bases). The V end was cut by 5 bases, the J end by 5 bases, with 10 bases between. The CDR3 has 13 residues. CDR1 is SEHNR and CDR2 is FQNEAQ in the germline V gene (reference sequence).

In this sample, this clone turned up a few times. The chain joins TRBV27 to TRBJ2-2; D possibly uses TRBD1 or TRBD2 (5 bases each). Trimming took 5 bases from V and 9 from J, leaving 16 bases between them. The germline gives CDR1 MNHEY, CDR2 SMNVEV (reference sequence). This CDR3 contains 14 residues. CDR3 in amino acids: CASSRVGMGRELFF. The CDR3 coding sequence is TGTGCCAGCAGTCGGGTAGGCATGGGACGGGAGCTGTTTTTT.

V and J are TRBV11-3 and TRBJ2-5, with TRBD1 identical over 7 bases. The CDR3 totals 16 residues. The germline V gene has CDR1 SGHNT and CDR2 YENEEA. J lost 3 bases, V lost 6 bases, and 13 bases had no gene match. The CDR3 sequence is CASSSRQTGTEETQYF. Written as DNA, the CDR3 is TGTGCCAGCAGTTCAAGACAAACCGGGACAGAAGAGACCCAGTACTTC.

The genes are TRBV7-9 and TRBJ2-5; 13 bases map to TRBD2. After removal of 5 bases from V and 1 base from J, the junction contained 4 bases not matched to a gene. CDR3 length: 16 amino acids. Germline V CDR1 and CDR2: SEHNR, FQNEAQ (reference sequence). CDR3 in DNA: TGTGCCAGCAGCCTGACTAGCGGGAGGTCCCAAGAGACCCAGTACTTC. It encodes CASSLTSGRSQETQYF. Combining the CDR3 with reference TRBV7-9 and TRBJ2-5 gives the whole variable domain DTGVSQNPRHKITKRGQNVTFRCDPISEHNRLYWYRQTLGQGPEFLTYFQNEAQLEKSRLLSDRFSAERPKGSFSTLEIQRTEQGDSAMYLCASSLTSGRSQETQYFGPGTRLLVL.

This chain connects TRBV5-5 to TRBJ1-1; D not resolved. V was shortened by 0 bases and J by 6 bases, with 6 bases between the two germline ends. The CDR3 has 12 amino acids. Germline V gene sequence: CDR1 SGHKS, CDR2 YYEKEE (reference sequence). The CDR3 region is CASSLGFAEAFF. Written as DNA, the CDR3 is TGTGCCAGCAGCTTGGGTTTCGCTGAAGCTTTCTTT. Looking up the rest from reference TRBV5-5 and TRBJ1-1 gives the full variable domain: DAGVTQSPTHLIKTRGQQVTLRCSPISGHKSVSWYQQVLGQGPQFIFQYYEKEERGRGNFPDRFSARQFPNYSSELNVNALLLGDSALYLCASSLGFAEAFFGQGTRLTVV.

The chain combines TRBV11-2 with TRBJ1-1, with TRBD1 as a possible D gene (5 bases). The CDR3 has 16 amino acids. V was shortened by 1 base and J by 7 bases, with 19 bases between the two germline ends. Looked up from germline, CDR1 is SGHAT and CDR2 is FQNNGV. The DNA for the CDR3 is TGTGCCAGCAGCTTAGGGGGATGGGGAGGGGAGGATGAAGCTTTCTTT. As protein: CASSLGGWGGEDEAFF.

The chain joins TRBV6-5 to TRBJ2-7; 8 bases line up with TRBD1. The V gene end was trimmed by 6 bases and the J gene end by 3 bases; junction bases not matched to a gene: 10. The CDR3 is 15 residues long. Germline-derived CDR1 and CDR2 are MNHEY and SVGAGI. CDR3 in DNA: TGTGCCAGCAGCCTACTTTCGACAGGGGACTACGAGCAGTACTTC. This translates into CASSLLSTGDYEQYF.

The genes are TRBV27 and TRBJ1-1, with 10 bases lining up with TRBD1. The V gene's germline CDR1 is MNHEY and CDR2 SMNVEV (reference sequence). The V segment lost 6 bases and the J segment 3 bases; nucleotides outside the gene matches: 7. CDR3 length: 15 residues. CDR3 bases: TGTGCCAGCAGGACGACAGGGGGCATTGACACTGAAGCTTTCTTT. It translates to CASRTTGGIDTEAFF.

The chain employs TRBV2 and TRBJ2-7; D is perhaps TRBD1 or TRBD2 (5 bases each). The V end lost 6 bases, the J end lost 0 bases, and 15 bases lay between the germline ends. The germline V gene encodes CDR1 SNHLY and CDR2 FYNNEI. CDR3 length: 15 residues. The CDR3 nucleotides are TGTGCCAGCAGGGGTACGACCGGGACCTCCTACGAGCAGTACTTC. It encodes CASRGTTGTSYEQYF.

This clone was observed once. This chain's CDR3 is CSVESATSYEQYF. In DNA form, the CDR3 reads TGCAGCGTTGAGTCGGCTACCTCCTACGAGCAGTACTTC. The chain employs TRBV29-1 and TRBJ2-7, with D hard to call. V was cut by 3 bases and J by 0 bases, with 9 bases left in between. Germline V gene lookup returns CDR1 SQVTM and CDR2 ANQGSEA. The CDR3 has 13 amino acids.

The chain is built from TRBV2 and TRBJ2-2; D possibly corresponds to TRBD2 (5 bases). The V gene's germline CDR1 is SNHLY and CDR2 FYNNEI. The CDR3 spans 14 residues. V was cut by 7 bases and J by 2 bases, with 11 bases left in between. The CDR3 bases are TGTGCCAGCATGGGAGTTCAAAACACCGGGGAGCTGTTTTTT. Protein product: CASMGVQNTGELFF.

The CDR3 is CASSEAYLSTDTQYF. DNA for the CDR3: TGTGCCAGCAGTGAAGCGTACCTCAGCACAGATACGCAGTATTTT. The chain couples TRBV6-1 to TRBJ2-3; D is unclear. V lost 0 bases and J lost 0, with 7 bases in between. The CDR3 has 15 amino acids. Germline lookup yields CDR1 MNHNS and CDR2 SASEGT.

The rearrangement uses TRBV28 and TRBJ2-7, with TRBD2 identical over 10 bases. V trimming: 1 base; J trimming: 0 bases; junction bases outside the gene matches: 9. CDR3 length: 18 residues. CDR1 is MDHEN, CDR2 SYDVKM, per germline. Here the CDR3 DNA reads TGTGCCAGCAGTTTATCCTTGCTAGCGGGAGCTTTCTCCTACGAGCAGTACTTC. Translating it yields CASSLSLLAGAFSYEQYF.

V is TRBV30 and J is TRBJ2-4; either TRBD1 or TRBD2 may supply D (5 bases each). Germline CDR1 is GTSNPN and CDR2 is SVGIG (reference sequence). Trimming cost V 4 bases and J 5 bases, with 18 bases left between them. The CDR3 extends over 15 amino acids. The CDR3 here is CAWTPLGARENIQYF. CDR3 sequence (DNA): TGTGCCTGGACCCCATTAGGGGCGCGGGAAAACATTCAGTACTTC.

About this clone: The same CDR3 arises from other DNA sequences in this sample as well. The V call is TRBV9, the J call TRBJ1-4; TRBD1 is a possible D gene (5 bases). Between the trimmed V and J ends, which lost 3 bases and 0 bases, there was a span of 9 bases. Germline loops: CDR1 SGDLS, CDR2 YYNGEE. This CDR3 is built from 15 residues. The CDR3 nucleotides are TGTGCCAGCAGCGAGGGGCAGGCAACTAATGAAAAACTGTTTTTT. Translating it yields CASSEGQATNEKLFF.

This clone occurred once. The same CDR3 is also encoded by other DNA sequences in this sample. The chain is built from TRBV4-1 and TRBJ1-4; no clear D gene. The CDR3 totals 16 residues. V gave up 1 base and J gave up 8 bases, with 17 bases separating them. Germline V gene lookup returns CDR1 MGHRA and CDR2 YSYEKL. This chain's CDR3 is CASSQGIGYIEEKLFF. The CDR3 region has the DNA TGCGCCAGCAGCCAAGGAATCGGCTACATAGAAGAAAAACTGTTTTTT.

This chain connects TRBV7-2 to TRBJ2-7, with TRBD2 matching over 10 bases. The germline V gene has CDR1 SGHTA and CDR2 FQGNSA. J lost 8 bases, V lost 5 bases, and 9 bases had no gene match. This CDR3 region has 14 residues. The CDR3 DNA is TGTGCCAGCAGCCAACCGGGACTAGCGCAAAAGCAGTACTTC. Translating gives CASSQPGLAQKQYF.

Details on this clone: Other DNA sequences within the sample encode an identical CDR3. The chain joins TRBV7-2 to TRBJ2-7, with TRBD1 matching 7 bases. V lost 3 bases, J lost 3 bases, and 2 bases stayed unmatched. CDR3 length: 13 residues. Per the germline V gene, CDR1 is SGHTA and CDR2 is FQGNSA. The CDR3 spells CASSLTGRYEQYF. CDR3 sequence (DNA): TGTGCCAGCAGCTTGACAGGGCGCTACGAGCAGTACTTC.